These T cell receptor beta chains were read from a single sample in a study of beta chain features in type 1 diabetes. This table comes from immunoSEQ multiplex PCR, and its TCRdb copy is limited to in-frame clones, with some not included. The data contain 350,000 to 400,000 clones, about 16% of them singletons. The specimen was naive CD4+ T cells from blood. The receptor source for this set is a woman aged 18-35 years in good health. Both conserved end residues are trimmed from each CDR3.

>13|TRBV7-9
ASSLPLAAQETQY
>11|TRBV28
ASSRHWENGYT
>10|TRBV18
ASSPGEGEQY
>14|TRBV11-1
ASRRTSGKDRNEQF
>13|TRBV7-8
ASSPMGALNTEAF
>13|TRBV28
ASSLSGLAKNIQY
>12|TRBV30
AWESGRAIDTQY
>11|TRBV28
ASSLRGQETQY
>12|TRBV5-6
ASTKRGSNQPQH
>15|TRBV11-2
ASSLGASGSSYNEQF
>14|TRBV14
ASSPAGLALYNEQF
>12|TRBV18
ASSPQGGDQPQH
>11|TRBV6-4
ASSFGEGYEQY
>13|TRBV11-2
ASSSGRPNTGELF
>11|TRBV5-1
ASSIGALGEQY
>11|TRBV30
AWTLLRDIGYT
>12|TRBV7-9
ASSLGEGYQPQH
>17|TRBV27
ASSLSASGRVQGSYEQY
>12|TRBV5-1
ASSLSGRASEQF
>15|TRBV27
ASSTGRLRDRVDEQY
>13|TRBV28
ASSGQAKVDNEQF
>13|TRBV10-3
AISNPFSGINEQF
>10|TRBV7-2
ASSLAGTGIT
>14|TRBV11-2
ASSLVGGRALNEQF
>12|TRBV6-5
ASSLRQGNYGYT
>13|TRBV6-1
ASSASETSGNEQF
>15|TRBV4-1
ASSQRTSGALTGELF
>11|TRBV23-1
ASTRPGGYEQY
>14|TRBV18
ASSPDSGRAGETQY
>8|TRBV20-1
SAGRGEQY
>13|TRBV28
ASSLDRGGSYEQY
>11|TRBV29-1
SVAGLAAYEQY
>13|TRBV4-3
ASSQGVGRRYEQY
>12|TRBV5-1
ASSLGQGDYGYT
>8|TRBV20-1
SVADQPQH
>11|TRBV7-9
ASHGPAHNEQF
>14|TRBV7-9
ASTKGASANTGELF
>13|TRBV5-1
ASSLGAGGGETQY
>13|TRBV4-1
ASSQDQGTLPRQY
>14|TRBV6-1
ASSGSLAGAYNEQF
>12|TRBV28
ASTPGTLRTEAF
>13|TRBV5-1
ASTPALHLNTEAF
>12|TRBV29-1
SVNYRDSYNEQF
>16|TRBV4-2
ASSQGIAGYANTGELF
>12|TRBV27
ASGRVKGNQPQH
>9|TRBV28
ASSLKGQRY
>10|TRBV2
ASRDNTDTQY
>14|TRBV18
ASSPLAGQGHTEAF